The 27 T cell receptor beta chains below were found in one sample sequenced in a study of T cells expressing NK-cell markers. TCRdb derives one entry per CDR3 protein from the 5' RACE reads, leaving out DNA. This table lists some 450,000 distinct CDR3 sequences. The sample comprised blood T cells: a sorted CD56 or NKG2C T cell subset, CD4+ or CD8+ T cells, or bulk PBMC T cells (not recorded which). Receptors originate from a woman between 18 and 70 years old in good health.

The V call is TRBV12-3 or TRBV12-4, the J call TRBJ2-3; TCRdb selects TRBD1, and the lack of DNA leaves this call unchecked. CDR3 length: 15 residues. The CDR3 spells CASSYRTGVTDTQYF.

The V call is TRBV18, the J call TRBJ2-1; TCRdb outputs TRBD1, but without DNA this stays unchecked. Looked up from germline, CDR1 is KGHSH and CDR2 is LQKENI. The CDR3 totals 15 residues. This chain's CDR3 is CASSPASGKGGEQFF.

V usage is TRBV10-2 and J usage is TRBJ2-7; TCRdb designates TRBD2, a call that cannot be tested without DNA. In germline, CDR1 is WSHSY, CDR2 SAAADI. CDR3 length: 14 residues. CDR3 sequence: CASGTSGASYEQYF.

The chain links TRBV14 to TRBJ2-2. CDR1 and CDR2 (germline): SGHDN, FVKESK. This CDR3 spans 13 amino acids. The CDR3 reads CASSPAFRGELFF.

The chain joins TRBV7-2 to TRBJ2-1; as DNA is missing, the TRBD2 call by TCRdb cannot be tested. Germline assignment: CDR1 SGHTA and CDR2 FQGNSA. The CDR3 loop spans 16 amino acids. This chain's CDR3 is CASSLRGSGGYNEQFF.

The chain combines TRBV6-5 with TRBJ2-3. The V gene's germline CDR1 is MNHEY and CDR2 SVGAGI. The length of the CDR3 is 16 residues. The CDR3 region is CASSYRVLESTDTQYF.

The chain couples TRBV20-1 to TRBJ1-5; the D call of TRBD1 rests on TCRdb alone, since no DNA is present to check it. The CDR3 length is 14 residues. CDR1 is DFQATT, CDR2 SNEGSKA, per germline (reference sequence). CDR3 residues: CSAAKDIPNQPQHF.

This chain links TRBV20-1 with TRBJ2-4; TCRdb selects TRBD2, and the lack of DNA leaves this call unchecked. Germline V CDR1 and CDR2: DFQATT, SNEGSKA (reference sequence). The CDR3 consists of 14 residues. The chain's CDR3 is CSAYSGRSKNIQYF.

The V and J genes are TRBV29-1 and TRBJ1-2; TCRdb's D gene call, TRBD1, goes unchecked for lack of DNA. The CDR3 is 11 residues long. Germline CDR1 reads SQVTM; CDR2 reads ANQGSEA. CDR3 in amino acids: CSVEQGAGYTF.

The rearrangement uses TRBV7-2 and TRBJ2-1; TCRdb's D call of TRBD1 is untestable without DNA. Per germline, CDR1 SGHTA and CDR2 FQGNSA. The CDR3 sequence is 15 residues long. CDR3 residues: CASSLALGGGGEQFF.

CDR3 region: CASSLQGGQGNSPLHF. The rearrangement links TRBV18 to TRBJ1-6; as DNA is missing, the TRBD1 call by TCRdb cannot be tested. CDR1 is KGHSH, CDR2 LQKENI, per germline. The CDR3 contains 16 residues.

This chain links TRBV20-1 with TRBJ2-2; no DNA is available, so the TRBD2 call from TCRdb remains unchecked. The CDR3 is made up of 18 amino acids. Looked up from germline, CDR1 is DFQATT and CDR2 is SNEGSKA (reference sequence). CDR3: CSARAVGLAGGYTGELFF.

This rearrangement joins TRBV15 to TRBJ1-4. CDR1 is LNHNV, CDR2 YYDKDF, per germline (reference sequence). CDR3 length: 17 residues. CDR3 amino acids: CATSRPLMRARNEKLFF.

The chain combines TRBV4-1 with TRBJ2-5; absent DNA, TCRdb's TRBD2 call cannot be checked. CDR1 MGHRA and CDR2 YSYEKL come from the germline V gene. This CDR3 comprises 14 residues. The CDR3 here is CASSQNSGEETQYF.

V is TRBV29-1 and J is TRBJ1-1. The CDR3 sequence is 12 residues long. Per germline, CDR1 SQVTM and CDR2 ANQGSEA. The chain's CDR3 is CGVVWRNTEAFF.

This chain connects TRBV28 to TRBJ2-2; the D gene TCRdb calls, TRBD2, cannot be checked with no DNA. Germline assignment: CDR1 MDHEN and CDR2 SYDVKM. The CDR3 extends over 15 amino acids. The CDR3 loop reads CASSMAGVFIGELFF.

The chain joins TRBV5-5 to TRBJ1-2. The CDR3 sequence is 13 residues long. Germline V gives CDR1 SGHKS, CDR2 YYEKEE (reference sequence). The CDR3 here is CASATGTNYGYTF. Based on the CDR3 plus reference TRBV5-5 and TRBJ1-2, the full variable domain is DAGVTQSPTHLIKTRGQQVTLRCSPISGHKSVSWYQQVLGQGPQFIFQYYEKEERGRGNFPDRFSARQFPNYSSELNVNALLLGDSALYLCASATGTNYGYTFGSGTRLTVV.

CDR3 sequence: CASSPRSMNTEAFF. The V and J genes are TRBV3-1 and TRBJ1-1. The CDR3 is 14 residues long. Germline CDR1 and CDR2: LGHDT and YNNKEL (reference sequence).

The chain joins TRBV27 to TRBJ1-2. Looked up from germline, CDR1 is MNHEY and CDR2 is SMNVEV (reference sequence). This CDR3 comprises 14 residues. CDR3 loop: CASSLHGPNYGYTF.

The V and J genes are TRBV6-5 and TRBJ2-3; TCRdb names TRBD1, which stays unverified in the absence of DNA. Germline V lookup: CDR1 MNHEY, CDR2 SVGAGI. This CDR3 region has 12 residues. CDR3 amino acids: CASSPGWDTQYF.

This CDR3 is CASSYGSRVDTQYF. The chain links TRBV27 to TRBJ2-3; TCRdb lists TRBD2, though no DNA is available to test this call. The CDR3 sequence is 14 residues long. The germline gives CDR1 MNHEY, CDR2 SMNVEV (reference sequence).

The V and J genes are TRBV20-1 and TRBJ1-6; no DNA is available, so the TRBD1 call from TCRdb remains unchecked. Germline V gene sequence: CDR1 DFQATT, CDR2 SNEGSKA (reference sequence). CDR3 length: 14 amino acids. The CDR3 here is CSAPRTDDNSPLHF.

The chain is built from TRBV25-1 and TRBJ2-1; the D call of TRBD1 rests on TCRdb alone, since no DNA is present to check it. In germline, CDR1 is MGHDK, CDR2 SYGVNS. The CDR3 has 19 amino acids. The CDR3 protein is CASSEPGQGPGAGRNEQFF.

CDR3 residues: CASSPLTGANQPQHF. The V gene is TRBV6-2 or TRBV6-3, the J gene TRBJ1-5; TCRdb outputs TRBD1, but without DNA this stays unchecked. This CDR3 contains 15 residues. Per the germline V gene, CDR1 is MNHEY and CDR2 is SVGEGT.

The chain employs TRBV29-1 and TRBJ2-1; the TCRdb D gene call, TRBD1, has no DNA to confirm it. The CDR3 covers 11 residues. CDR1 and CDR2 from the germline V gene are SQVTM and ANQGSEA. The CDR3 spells CSVNRGNEQFF.

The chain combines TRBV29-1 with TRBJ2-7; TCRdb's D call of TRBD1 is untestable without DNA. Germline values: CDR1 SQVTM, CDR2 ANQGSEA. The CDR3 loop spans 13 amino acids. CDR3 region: CSVRQGVESEQYF.

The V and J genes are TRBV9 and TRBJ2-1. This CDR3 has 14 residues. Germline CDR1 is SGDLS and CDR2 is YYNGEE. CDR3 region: CASSVSVGSNEQFF.